This record concerns one TCR beta chain sequence. Clones were read by immunoSEQ multiplex PCR, and TCRdb kept only the in-frame ones, dropping some. Of about 35,000 clones listed, around 73% are singletons. The entry originates in a study of blood T cell repertoires in COVID-19. Study context: Italy, Spain and the United States were the sources of the convalescent and acute COVID-19 samples.

The CDR3 covers 14 residues. V lost 0 bases to trimming and J lost 8 bases; unmatched junction nucleotides: 7. The V gene's germline CDR1 is SGHRS and CDR2 YFSETQ. The TCR sequence derives from a man at least 80 years old with acute or convalescent COVID-19. Material for sequencing was peripheral blood. The chain couples TRBV5-1 to TRBJ1-2, with TRBD1 identical over 7 bases. Here the CDR3 reads CASSLDRGQGGYTF. CDR3 DNA sequence: TGCGCCAGCAGCTTGGACAGGGGCCAAGGGGGCTACACCTTC.